This entry describes one T cell receptor (beta chain). The sample originates from a study of blood T cell repertoires in COVID-19. Study-level background: Researchers got acute and convalescent COVID-19 samples from the United States, Italy and Spain. From T cells, B-cell-depleted T cells, or PBMCs came the material, which was cDNA or gDNA.

The CDR3 length is 14 residues. The V and J ends lost 2 bases and 4 bases respectively, with 9 bases between them. Germline V gene data show CDR1 as SGHTA and CDR2 as FQGNSA. Seattle patients were enrolled during active infection and followed longitudinally. Authors' analysis steps: Reference gene primer amplification gave estimated nucleated cell counts. TCRdb's copy holds only in-frame clones and misses some; the assay was immunoSEQ multiplex PCR. V, J and clone size are taken as reported in that table, and D and trimming were inferred from the DNA itself. Of about 210,000 clones in the sample, about 80% are singletons; the top ten hold 7.5% to 9%.

The chain carries TRBV7-2 and TRBJ2-1; D gene ambiguous. The clonotype was recovered from a woman older than 75 with COVID-19, enrolled during active disease. Input material: peripheral blood. The CDR3 spells CASSLQQSYNEQFF. In DNA, the CDR3 is TGTGCCAGCAGCTTACAACAGTCGTACAATGAGCAGTTCTTC. The full variable domain, with the rest looked up from reference TRBV7-2 and TRBJ2-1, is GAGVSQSPSNKVTEKGKDVELRCDPISGHTALYWYRQSLGQGLEFLIYFQGNSAPDKSGLPSDRFSAERTGGSVSTLTIQRTQQEDSAVYLCASSLQQSYNEQFFGPGTRLTVL.